One sample yielded the 31 T cell receptor beta chains listed below, sequenced in a study of HIV-infected patients and healthy controls. Each CDR3 protein is one row after TCRdb ran MiXCR on the 5' RACE reads. The profile shows fewer than 20,000 distinct CDR3 sequences, roughly a fifth of them singletons. Source material: CD8+ T cells from blood. The source is a human donor in good health.

The chain couples TRBV6-5 to TRBJ2-1; 7 nucleotides line up with TRBD2. The germline CDR1 and CDR2 sequences are MNHEY and SVGAGI. Losses at the gene ends were 2 bases for V and 5 bases for J; bases not matched to a gene: 18. The CDR3 contains 19 residues. The CDR3 here is CASSYQHPMTSRLHNEQFF. The CDR3, as DNA: TGTGCCAGCAGTTACCAACACCCAATGACTAGCAGACTCCACAATGAGCAGTTCTTC.

The V gene is TRBV20-1, the J gene TRBJ1-4; D is possibly TRBD1 (5 bases). The CDR3 covers 11 residues. V dropped 3 bases and J dropped 8 bases, with 7 bases sitting between them. Germline V gene data show CDR1 as DFQATT and CDR2 as SNEGSKA (reference sequence). DNA for the CDR3: TGCAGTGCTAGGCGGGGGGAAAAACTGTTTTTT. Protein sequence: CSARRGEKLFF.

This clonotype was counted only a few times. The CDR3 spells CASSVGGLRTDTQYF. The CDR3 nucleotides read TGTGCCAGCAGCGTAGGGGGCCTTCGCACAGATACGCAGTATTTT. The chain links TRBV9 to TRBJ2-3; D might be TRBD1 (5 bases). The CDR3 has 15 amino acids. Germline assignment: CDR1 SGDLS and CDR2 YYNGEE. V lost 0 bases and J lost 1, with 9 bases in between.

This clonotype was seen a handful of times. The rearrangement links TRBV4-2 to TRBJ2-7; TRBD1 might be the D (5 bases). Trimming removed 1 base from V and 4 bases from J, with 11 bases in between. The length of the CDR3 is 14 residues. The germline CDR1 and CDR2 sequences are LGHNA and YNFKEQ. CDR3 coding DNA: TGTGCCAGCAGCCAAGGGTCAGGGAAGTACGAGCAGTACTTC. It specifies CASSQGSGKYEQYF.

This clonotype has just a few counts. The chain has TRBV28 and TRBJ1-2; 7 positions agree with TRBD1. The CDR3 loop spans 13 amino acids. Trimming took 4 bases from V and 7 from J; bases not matched to a gene: 6. Germline lookup yields CDR1 MDHEN and CDR2 SYDVKM. The CDR3 DNA follows: TGTGCCAGCAGTTCTGACAGGGTCGGTGGCTACACCTTC. Protein: CASSSDRVGGYTF.

This clonotype was recorded many times. The J gene is TRBJ1-1, the V gene TRBV30, with TRBD1 matching over 8 bases. The CDR3 is made up of 14 amino acids. Germline V gene data show CDR1 as GTSNPN and CDR2 as SVGIG (reference sequence). The V segment lost 3 bases and the J segment 4 bases; nucleotides outside the gene matches: 7. This CDR3 reads CAWSQTGAGTEAFF. The CDR3 region has the DNA TGTGCCTGGAGCCAGACAGGGGCCGGCACTGAAGCTTTCTTT. Variable domain in full (rest from reference TRBV30 and TRBJ1-1): SQTIHQWPATLVQPVGSPLSLECTVEGTSNPNLYWYRQAAGRGLQLLFYSVGIGQISSEVPQNLSASRPQDRQFILSSKKLLLSDSGFYLCAWSQTGAGTEAFFGQGTRLTVV.

Many counts were recorded for this clonotype. The CDR3 spells CASSYNTFLAGGQETQYF. The CDR3 nucleotides are TGTGCCAGCAGCTACAATACCTTCCTAGCGGGGGGGCAAGAGACCCAGTACTTC. The chain combines TRBV7-6 with TRBJ2-5, with TRBD2 matching 12 bases. The CDR3 has 18 amino acids. The ends lost 4 bases at V and 2 bases at J; junction bases unmatched: 11. Germline V CDR1 and CDR2: SGHVS, FNYEAQ.

This rearrangement joins TRBV7-2 to TRBJ2-1; weak D call: TRBD2 (5 bases). Trimming took 3 bases from V and 6 from J, leaving 6 bases between them. Germline V gene lookup returns CDR1 SGHTA and CDR2 FQGNSA. CDR3 size: 12 residues. The CDR3 reads CASSLRVNEQFF. CDR3 sequence (DNA): TGTGCCAGCAGCTTGAGGGTCAATGAGCAGTTCTTC.

The chain links TRBV19 to TRBJ2-6; D not resolved. Germline V lookup: CDR1 LNHDA, CDR2 SQIVND (reference sequence). The V end lost 0 bases, the J end lost 4 bases, and 10 bases lay between the germline ends. The CDR3 loop spans 16 amino acids. The CDR3 nucleotides are TGTGCCAGTAGTATAGATCTTGGCACCGGGGCCAACGTCCTGACTTTC. Amino acids: CASSIDLGTGANVLTF.

The chain links TRBV30 to TRBJ1-5; TRBD1 might be the D (5 bases). Germline lookup yields CDR1 GTSNPN and CDR2 SVGIG (reference sequence). V gave up 0 bases and J gave up 4 bases, with 13 bases separating them. This CDR3 has 15 residues. The CDR3 is CAWSVLAAGNQPQHF. The CDR3 DNA sequence: TGTGCCTGGAGTGTACTCGCGGCAGGGAATCAGCCCCAGCATTTT.

The chain has TRBV6-2 or TRBV6-3 and TRBJ2-7; 9 bases are shared with TRBD2. The junction had 14 bases not matched to a gene; V was cut back by 8 bases and J by 0 bases. The germline CDR1 and CDR2 sequences are MNHEY and SVGEGT. This CDR3 is built from 17 residues. The CDR3 region has the DNA TGTGCCAGCTCCTGGACTAGCGAGGATCCCACCTCCTACGAGCAGTACTTC. This encodes CASSWTSEDPTSYEQYF.

This clonotype came up many times. This sequence joins TRBV6-4 and TRBJ2-7, with 9 bases lining up with TRBD1. Germline lookup yields CDR1 MRHNA and CDR2 SNTAGT. There are 16 residues in the CDR3. V trimming: 6 bases; J trimming: 1 base; junction bases outside the gene matches: 10. The CDR3 protein is CASRLQGAKPSYEQYF. The CDR3, as DNA: TGTGCCAGCAGGTTACAGGGGGCCAAGCCTTCCTACGAGCAGTACTTC.

There are many counts of this clonotype. V usage is TRBV4-2 and J usage is TRBJ2-1; weak D call: TRBD1 (5 bases). The CDR3 spans 14 residues. Germline V gives CDR1 LGHNA, CDR2 YNFKEQ. Trimming left V 0 bases short and J 9 bases short, with 12 bases between. The CDR3 nucleotides are TGTGCCAGCAGCCAAGATGGGGCGGCGAGTGAGCAGTTCTTC. Translating it yields CASSQDGAASEQFF.

The rearrangement joins TRBV14 to TRBJ2-1; TRBD2 aligns across 15 bases. The CDR3 is made up of 19 amino acids. The V segment lost 1 base and the J segment 3 bases; nucleotides outside the gene matches: 7. Germline CDR1 SGHDN, CDR2 FVKESK. CDR3 nucleotides: TGTGCCAGCAGCCAAGCGAGGGGACTAGCGGGAGGCCGCTACAATGAGCAGTTCTTC. This encodes CASSQARGLAGGRYNEQFF.

This clonotype was observed many times. The rearrangement links TRBV12-3 or TRBV12-4 to TRBJ2-5, with unresolved D. V dropped 6 bases and J dropped 1 base, with 9 bases sitting between them. The CDR3 totals 13 residues. CDR3 coding DNA: TGTGCCAGCAGGCCGCGAGGCCAAGAGACCCAGTACTTC. Amino acid sequence: CASRPRGQETQYF.

This chain uses TRBV3-1 with TRBJ2-7; D not resolved. The CDR3 has 15 amino acids. The germline gives CDR1 LGHDT, CDR2 YNNKEL (reference sequence). V lost 4 bases, J lost 0 bases, and 13 bases lay in between. The CDR3 loop is CASSRRLSLSYEQYF. The CDR3, as DNA: TGTGCCAGCAGCCGTAGGTTGTCACTCTCCTACGAGCAGTACTTC.

The rearrangement uses TRBV27 and TRBJ2-2; D gene uncertain. The V gene's germline CDR1 is MNHEY and CDR2 SMNVEV (reference sequence). The V gene lost 4 bases and the J gene lost 4 bases, with 13 bases spanning the gap. The CDR3 consists of 15 residues. CDR3 loop: CASSSYAPPTGELFF. The CDR3, as DNA: TGTGCCAGCAGTTCTTATGCTCCGCCCACCGGGGAGCTGTTTTTT.

This clonotype was counted at least ten times. V is TRBV6-2 or TRBV6-3 and J is TRBJ1-5; tentatively, D is TRBD1 (5 bases). The CDR3 is 15 amino acids. Germline V CDR1 and CDR2: MNHEY, SVGEGT. Trimming cost V 7 bases and J 1 base, with 14 bases left between them. DNA for the CDR3: TGTGCCAGCAAAGAGCTCGCAGGGAGCAATCAGCCCCAGCATTTT. Translating it yields CASKELAGSNQPQHF.

This clonotype was counted many times. This rearrangement joins TRBV7-9 to TRBJ2-1, with 14 nucleotides matching TRBD2. Germline V gives CDR1 SEHNR, CDR2 FQNEAQ (reference sequence). The CDR3 extends over 17 amino acids. V lost 5 bases to trimming and J lost 0 bases; unmatched junction nucleotides: 3. In nucleotides, the CDR3 is TGTGCCAGCAGCGCAGGGACTAGCGGGAGCTCCTACAATGAGCAGTTCTTC. This codes for CASSAGTSGSSYNEQFF. The complete variable domain, with remaining parts taken from reference TRBV7-9 and TRBJ2-1, reads DTGVSQNPRHKITKRGQNVTFRCDPISEHNRLYWYRQTLGQGPEFLTYFQNEAQLEKSRLLSDRFSAERPKGSFSTLEIQRTEQGDSAMYLCASSAGTSGSSYNEQFFGPGTRLTVL.

The chain is built from TRBV4-1 and TRBJ1-1; D unresolved. The length of the CDR3 is 13 residues. Trimming left V 1 base short and J 3 bases short, with 6 bases between. Per the germline V gene, CDR1 is MGHRA and CDR2 is YSYEKL. For the CDR3, the DNA is TGCGCCAGCAGCCAAGGGAGATACACTGAAGCTTTCTTT. Amino acid sequence: CASSQGRYTEAFF.

This clonotype appeared a single time. The chain links TRBV25-1 to TRBJ1-6, with 8 bases identical to TRBD1. V gave up 5 bases and J gave up 3 bases; unmatched junction bases: 3. This CDR3 is built from 15 residues. In germline, CDR1 is MGHDK, CDR2 SYGVNS. CDR3 in amino acids: CASSLQGDYNSPLHF. The CDR3 DNA sequence: TGTGCCAGCAGTTTACAGGGGGACTATAATTCACCCCTCCACTTT.

The chain couples TRBV2 to TRBJ2-2, with TRBD2 identical over 8 bases. This CDR3 contains 15 residues. The germline V gene has CDR1 SNHLY and CDR2 FYNNEI. The ends lost 5 bases at V and 3 bases at J; junction bases unmatched: 5. The CDR3: CASSRTSRDTGELFF. In DNA, the CDR3 is TGTGCCAGCAGTCGGACTAGCCGTGACACCGGGGAGCTGTTTTTT.

This clonotype was recorded many times. The chain joins TRBV9 to TRBJ1-1; D remains unclear. Germline CDR1 is SGDLS and CDR2 is YYNGEE. V lost 3 bases, J lost 3 bases, and 12 bases lay in between. The CDR3 consists of 14 residues. The CDR3 coding sequence is TGTGCCAGCAGCGCCGGGTGGGAGGACACTGAAGCTTTCTTT. Translating gives CASSAGWEDTEAFF.

This clonotype was seen at least ten times. The chain couples TRBV6-6 to TRBJ2-6; no clear D gene. The CDR3 spans 16 residues. V lost 4 bases and J 0 bases, leaving 10 bases between the germline ends. CDR1 is MNHNY and CDR2 is SVGAGI in the germline V gene (reference sequence). CDR3 protein: CASSFKPISGANVLTF. The CDR3 DNA reads as TGTGCCAGCAGTTTTAAACCAATCTCTGGGGCCAACGTCCTGACTTTC.

The chain is built from TRBV2 and TRBJ2-5; 15 bases line up with TRBD2. Germline V gives CDR1 SNHLY, CDR2 FYNNEI. The CDR3 is 15 residues long. V shed 6 bases and J 4 bases; nucleotides not matched to a gene: 3. The CDR3 reads CASSEGLAGGETQYF. The CDR3 region has the DNA TGTGCCAGCAGCGAGGGACTAGCGGGGGGAGAGACCCAGTACTTC.

The rearrangement uses TRBV7-8 and TRBJ2-3; 7 nucleotides line up with TRBD1. Germline CDR1 is SGHVS and CDR2 is FQNEAQ. The CDR3 spans 16 residues. V shed 5 bases, J shed 2 bases, and the junction held 10 bases outside the gene matches. DNA for the CDR3: TGTGCCAGCAGCATCGGACAGGCCTCAACCACAGATACGCAGTATTTT. It is translated as CASSIGQASTTDTQYF.

This clonotype showed up many times. The V gene is TRBV6-5, the J gene TRBJ1-2; 8 bases match TRBD1. Unmatched junction bases numbered 13, after V lost 4 bases and J lost 3 bases. Germline CDR1 and CDR2: MNHEY and SVGAGI. The CDR3 contains 17 residues. The CDR3 DNA is TGTGCCAGCAGTTCACAGGGGGAGGGTAAAGGCGACTATGGCTACACCTTC. This encodes CASSSQGEGKGDYGYTF.

The sample holds a few counts of this clonotype. J is TRBJ2-1 and V is TRBV5-6; 10 bases match TRBD2. J lost 4 bases, V lost 1 base, and 2 bases had no gene match. The CDR3 extends over 15 amino acids. Germline CDR1 is SGHDT and CDR2 is YYEEEE. Here the CDR3 reads CASSLSSGSYNEQFF. The DNA of the CDR3 is TGTGCCAGCAGCTTGTCTAGCGGGAGTTACAATGAGCAGTTCTTC. The whole variable domain, filled in from reference TRBV5-6 and TRBJ2-1, reads DAGVTQSPTHLIKTRGQQVTLRCSPKSGHDTVSWYQQALGQGPQFIFQYYEEEERQRGNFPDRFSGHQFPNYSSELNVNALLLGDSALYLCASSLSSGSYNEQFFGPGTRLTVL.

The chain recombines TRBV7-9 with TRBJ2-7, with D perhaps TRBD1 (6 bases). The CDR3 has 14 residues. V lost 5 bases, J lost 4 bases, and 15 bases lay in between. Germline-derived CDR1 and CDR2 are SEHNR and FQNEAQ (reference sequence). The CDR3 sequence is CASSLTLQGYEQYF. As DNA, the CDR3 is TGTGCCAGCAGCCTGACCTTACAGGGTTACGAGCAGTACTTC.

This clonotype has ten or more counts. The chain uses TRBV9 and TRBJ2-5; 7 nucleotides line up with TRBD1. The V and J ends lost 0 bases and 4 bases, in that order; junction bases with no gene match: 6. This CDR3 has 15 residues. The germline V gene has CDR1 SGDLS and CDR2 YYNGEE. The CDR3 DNA reads TGTGCCAGCAGCGTAGGGCAGGGGGAAGGAGAGACCCAGTACTTC. Translating it yields CASSVGQGEGETQYF.

This clonotype has just a few counts. V usage is TRBV6-6 and J usage is TRBJ2-5; 8 positions agree with TRBD1. Losses at the gene ends were 0 bases for V and 5 bases for J; bases not matched to a gene: 14. This CDR3 spans 18 amino acids. Germline CDR1 and CDR2: MNHNY and SVGAGI (reference sequence). The CDR3 bases are TGTGCCAGCAGTTACTCCCCGCCTGGGACAGGCCTAAGGGAGACCCAGTACTTC. This translates into CASSYSPPGTGLRETQYF.